The 13 T cell receptor beta chains in this list originate from one sample, sequenced in a study of cytomegalovirus exposure and HLA in healthy donors. The PCR made use of 60 Vbeta and 13 Jbeta primers. Method: immunoSEQ multiplex PCR; TCRdb's copy keeps in-frame clones and lacks some. The data contain some 160,000 clones, around 10% of them singletons. The sequenced sample consisted of PBMCs. These receptors all stem from a male donor in good health and CMV-seronegative.

The chain is built from TRBV6-6 and TRBJ2-1; a possible D gene is TRBD1 (5 bases). The CDR3 has 16 amino acids. Trimming cost V 6 bases and J 6 bases, with 21 bases left between them. Looked up from germline, CDR1 is MNHNY and CDR2 is SVGAGI (reference sequence). This CDR3 is CASSTLTGPLRNEQFF. In nucleotides, the CDR3 is TGTGCCAGCAGCACACTCACAGGACCCCTACGCAATGAGCAGTTCTTC.

Only a few counts were recorded for this clone. The chain is built from TRBV6-6 and TRBJ1-1; the D is unclear. Germline lookup yields CDR1 MNHNY and CDR2 SVGAGI (reference sequence). Trimming stripped 0 bases from V and 1 base from J, with 6 bases between. This CDR3 spans 14 amino acids. The CDR3 sequence: CASSYSLQNTEAFF. The CDR3 nucleotides read TGTGCCAGCAGTTACTCATTACAGAACACTGAAGCTTTCTTT.

The genes are TRBV5-1 and TRBJ2-1, with D possibly being TRBD2 (8 bases). Germline lookup yields CDR1 SGHRS and CDR2 YFSETQ. This CDR3 has 17 residues. With 4 bases removed from V and 12 bases from J, the gap between germline ends came to 29 bases. The CDR3 loop reads CASSARGTAGDHRGQFF. DNA of the CDR3: TGCGCCAGCAGCGCTAGGGGAACAGCGGGAGACCACAGGGGGCAGTTCTTC.

This clone was counted between two and nine times. V is TRBV6-6 and J is TRBJ2-5; 8 bases map to TRBD1. CDR3 size: 16 residues. With 2 bases clipped from V and 7 bases from J, the junction kept 12 bases outside the gene matches. The germline gives CDR1 MNHNY, CDR2 SVGAGI (reference sequence). The CDR3 protein is CASSYGETGVGGTQYF. The CDR3 DNA reads TGTGCCAGCAGTTACGGCGAGACAGGGGTTGGAGGGACCCAGTACTTC.

The V and J genes are TRBV19 and TRBJ2-5, with 7 bases matching TRBD2. After removal of 1 base from V and 3 bases from J, the junction contained 11 bases not matched to a gene. CDR1 and CDR2 (germline): LNHDA, SQIVND (reference sequence). The CDR3 loop spans 17 amino acids. CDR3 sequence reads: CASSIGLADRGEETQYF. CDR3 nucleotide sequence: TGTGCCAGTAGTATAGGACTAGCAGACCGGGGAGAAGAGACCCAGTACTTC.

In regard to this clone: This CDR3 fails to terminate in the conserved phenylalanine or tryptophan, so it likely reflects a read error. Because the CDR3's place on the DNA is in doubt, the DNA is left out and the CDR3 is given as listed by TCRdb. The genes are TRBV4-3 and TRBJ1-4; the listed D gene, TRBD1, was not tested against the DNA. Germline loops: CDR1 LGHNA, CDR2 YSLEER. The CDR3 contains 15 residues when both ends are counted. The chain's CDR3 is CASSPLDRGGEKMFL.

This clone has just a few counts. This chain connects TRBV10-3 to TRBJ1-2; a weak D match, TRBD1 (6 bases). The germline V gene has CDR1 ENHRY and CDR2 SYGVKD. The V and J ends lost 8 bases and 3 bases respectively, with 10 bases between them. This CDR3 region has 12 residues. CDR3 in amino acids: CAIAGADYGYTF. The CDR3 DNA sequence: TGTGCCATCGCGGGGGCAGACTATGGCTACACCTTC.

This clone was seen more than once but under ten times. This chain joins TRBV29-1 and TRBJ2-3; 9 nucleotides agree with TRBD1. The germline V gene has CDR1 SQVTM and CDR2 ANQGSEA. The CDR3 covers 13 residues. V dropped 7 bases and J dropped 5; count of bases not matched to a gene: 7. The CDR3 is CSGPGQGQDTQYF. For the CDR3, the DNA is TGCAGCGGTCCGGGACAGGGTCAAGATACGCAGTATTTT.

The genes are TRBV19 and TRBJ1-3; possibly TRBD1 for D (5 bases). The CDR3 spans 15 residues. CDR1 and CDR2 (germline): LNHDA, SQIVND (reference sequence). Between the trimmed V and J ends, which lost 6 bases and 0 bases, there was a span of 12 bases. The CDR3 region is CASSPGGSSGNTIYF. In DNA form, the CDR3 reads TGTGCCAGTAGCCCCGGGGGGAGCTCTGGAAACACCATATATTTT.

The chain has TRBV4-1 and TRBJ2-7; 7 bases map to TRBD2. This CDR3 comprises 16 residues. Germline CDR1 reads MGHRA; CDR2 reads YSYEKL. Unmatched junction bases numbered 11, after V lost 3 bases and J lost 3 bases. The DNA of the CDR3 is TGCGCCAGCAGCCATGGCATCCCGCTAGCGGTCTACGAGCAGTACTTC. Amino acid sequence: CASSHGIPLAVYEQYF.

The J gene is TRBJ1-2, the V gene TRBV4-3; D is unclear. Germline values: CDR1 LGHNA, CDR2 YSLEER. The CDR3 is 15 residues long. The V gene lost 1 base and the J gene lost 2 bases, with 11 bases spanning the gap. In DNA, the CDR3 is TGCGCCAGCAGCCAAGGCGTTTCGGGAAACTATGGCTACACCTTC. It codes for CASSQGVSGNYGYTF.

The chain joins TRBV7-3 to TRBJ1-2, with 7 bases lining up with TRBD1. Germline V gene lookup returns CDR1 SGHTA and CDR2 FQGTGA. The CDR3 consists of 16 residues. The V gene end was trimmed by 1 base and the J gene end by 4 bases; junction bases not matched to a gene: 9. The CDR3 DNA follows: TGTGCCAGCAGCTTAAATCCCCCGGGACAGTCCTATGGCTACACCTTC. This sequence encodes CASSLNPPGQSYGYTF. Together with reference TRBV7-3 and TRBJ1-2, the CDR3 gives the full variable domain: GAGVSQTPSNKVTEKGKYVELRCDPISGHTALYWYRQSLGQGPEFLIYFQGTGAADDSGLPNDRFFAVRPEGSVSTLKIQRTERGDSAVYLCASSLNPPGQSYGYTFGSGTRLTVV.

V and J are TRBV19 and TRBJ2-3; weak D call: TRBD1 (7 bases). V was trimmed by 3 bases and J by 8 bases, leaving 12 bases between them. Germline V gene sequence: CDR1 LNHDA, CDR2 SQIVND (reference sequence). The CDR3 has 13 residues. The CDR3 nucleotides read TGTGCCAGTAGTATGATCAGGGGGGCTACGCAGTATTTT. Protein sequence: CASSMIRGATQYF.